The rows below give T cell receptor beta chains drawn from one sample of a study of cytomegalovirus exposure and HLA in healthy donors. Sequencing used immunoSEQ multiplex PCR; TCRdb keeps in-frame clones, though not all of them. The sample consists of more than 65,000 clones, about 92% of them appearing once. The sequencing sample was made of PBMCs. All receptors derive from a young man in good health and CMV-seronegative. The conserved cysteine and the conserved F or W are not part of the CDR3 here.

J: TRBJ2-1; V: TRBV4-1; CDR3: ASSQDESGNEQF
J: TRBJ1-2; V: TRBV5-6; CDR3: ASRRVYGYT
J: TRBJ2-7; V: TRBV7-9; CDR3: ASSSRGQGGEQY
J: TRBJ2-1; V: TRBV6-4; CDR3: ASSEVTSGSGEQF
J: TRBJ2-7; V: TRBV27; CDR3: ASSSTGYEQY
J: TRBJ2-2; V: TRBV6-5; CDR3: ASSYGTVNTGELF
J: TRBJ2-3; V: TRBV5-6; CDR3: ASSPGLPKYTDTQY
J: TRBJ1-1; V: TRBV5-1; CDR3: ASSFGGNTEAF
J: TRBJ1-4; V: TRBV4-2; CDR3: ASSQGAGWNEKLF
J: TRBJ1-4; V: TRBV28; CDR3: ASSLLQEKLF
J: TRBJ2-7; V: TRBV2; CDR3: ASTGQEQLAEQY
J: TRBJ1-6; V: TRBV6-1; CDR3: ASSGPVGTGGSPLH
J: TRBJ2-3; V: TRBV5-4; CDR3: ASSLEEWASVPDTQY
J: TRBJ2-2; V: TRBV27; CDR3: ASSLLWEGRGELF
J: TRBJ2-1; V: TRBV9; CDR3: ASSAPTSGVSYNEQF
J: TRBJ2-3; V: TRBV25-1; CDR3: ASSDPLLAGEVDTQY
J: TRBJ1-5; V: TRBV28; CDR3: ASYRDRALYSNQPQH
J: TRBJ2-7; V: TRBV6-5; CDR3: ASSPVSGGVYEQY
J: TRBJ1-2; V: TRBV4-1; CDR3: ASSQGRDGGIY
J: TRBJ2-7; V: TRBV11-1; CDR3: ASSLSRDAYEQY
J: TRBJ1-1; V: TRBV10-3; CDR3: AIRIQVHTEAF
J: TRBJ2-1; V: TRBV27; CDR3: ASFGILEQF
J: TRBJ2-1; V: TRBV7-9; CDR3: ASSKAGGPRNEQF
J: TRBJ1-1; V: TRBV5-5; CDR3: ASSKQANTEAF
J: TRBJ2-7; V: TRBV7-2; CDR3: ASSSQVYEQY
J: TRBJ1-1; V: TRBV7-9; CDR3: ASRGQGKLSTEAF
J: TRBJ1-2; V: TRBV30; CDR3: AWSITGEGRYGYT